The clone carrying this T cell receptor beta chain was observed at least ten times. Its target is not known. A universal primer site and UMIs were added as TCR cDNA was made by 5'RACE template switching. Using its own MiXCR run on the 5' RACE reads, TCRdb lists one record per CDR3 protein. The sample holds around 310,000 distinct CDR3 sequences; 3.5% to 4.5% are singletons and the top ten take approximately 19%. Trimming cost V 3 bases and J 5 bases; bases outside gene matches: 6. This CDR3 has 16 amino acids. Germline lookup yields CDR1 LGHNA and CDR2 YSLEER. This sample was included in a study of T cells after yellow fever vaccination. Study-level points and caveats: Some clonotypes, a small share, were shared between CD4 and CD8 compartments. Peaking on day 5 versus 15, the secondary response was faster but weaker.

This sample comprised PBMCs, obtained 15 days after the yellow fever booster vaccination. V usage is TRBV4-3 and J usage is TRBJ2-2; TRBD1 matches at 10 bases. The receptor comes from a man younger than 35 who received the YFV17D yellow fever vaccine. The CDR3, as DNA: TGCGCCAGCAGCCATACTCCGGGACAGGGGACCGGGGAGCTGTTTTTT. This codes for CASSHTPGQGTGELFF.